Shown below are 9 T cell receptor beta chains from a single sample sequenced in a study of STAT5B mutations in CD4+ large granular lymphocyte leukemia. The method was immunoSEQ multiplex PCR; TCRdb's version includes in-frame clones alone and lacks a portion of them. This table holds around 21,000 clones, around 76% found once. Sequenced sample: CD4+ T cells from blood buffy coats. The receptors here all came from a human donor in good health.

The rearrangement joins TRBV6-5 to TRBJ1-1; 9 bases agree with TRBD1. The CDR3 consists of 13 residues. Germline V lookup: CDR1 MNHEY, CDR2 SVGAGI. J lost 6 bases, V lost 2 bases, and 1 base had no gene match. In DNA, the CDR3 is TGTGCCAGCAGTTACGGACAGGGGTCTGAAGCTTTCTTT. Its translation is CASSYGQGSEAFF.

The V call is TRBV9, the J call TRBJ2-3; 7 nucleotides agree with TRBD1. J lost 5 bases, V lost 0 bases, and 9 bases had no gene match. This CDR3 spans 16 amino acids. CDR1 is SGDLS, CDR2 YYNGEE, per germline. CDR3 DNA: TGTGCCAGCAGCGTAGATCTCTGGACAGGTGGAGATACGCAGTATTTT. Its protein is CASSVDLWTGGDTQYF. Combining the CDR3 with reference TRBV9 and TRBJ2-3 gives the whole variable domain DSGVTQTPKHLITATGQRVTLRCSPRSGDLSVYWYQQSLDQGLQFLIQYYNGEERAKGNILERFSAQQFPDLHSELNLSSLELGDSALYFCASSVDLWTGGDTQYFGPGTRLTVL.

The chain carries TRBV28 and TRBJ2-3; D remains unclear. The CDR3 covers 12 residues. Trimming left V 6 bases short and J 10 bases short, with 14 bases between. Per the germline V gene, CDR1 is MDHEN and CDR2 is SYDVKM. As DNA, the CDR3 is TGTGCCAGCAGCCCGGTGCGTTTGTCGCAGTATTTT. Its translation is CASSPVRLSQYF.

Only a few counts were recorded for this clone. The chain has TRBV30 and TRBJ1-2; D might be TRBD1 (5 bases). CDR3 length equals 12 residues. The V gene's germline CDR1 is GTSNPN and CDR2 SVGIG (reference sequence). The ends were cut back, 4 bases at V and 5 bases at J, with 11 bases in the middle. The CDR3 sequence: CAWKPGEYGYTF. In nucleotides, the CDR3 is TGTGCCTGGAAACCGGGGGAGTATGGCTACACCTTC.

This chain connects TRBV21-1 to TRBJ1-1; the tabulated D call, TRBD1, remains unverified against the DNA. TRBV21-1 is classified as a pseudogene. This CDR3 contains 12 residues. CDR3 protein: CASSKEQQGAFF. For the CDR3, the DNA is TGTGCCAGCAGCAAAGAGCAGCAGGGCGCTTTCTTT.

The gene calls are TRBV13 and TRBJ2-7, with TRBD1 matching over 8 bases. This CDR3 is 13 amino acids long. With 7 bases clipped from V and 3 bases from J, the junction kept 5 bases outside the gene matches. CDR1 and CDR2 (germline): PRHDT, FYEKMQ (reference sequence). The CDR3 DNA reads TGTGCCAGCACACGGACAGGGCTCTACGAGCAGTACTTC. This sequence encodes CASTRTGLYEQYF.

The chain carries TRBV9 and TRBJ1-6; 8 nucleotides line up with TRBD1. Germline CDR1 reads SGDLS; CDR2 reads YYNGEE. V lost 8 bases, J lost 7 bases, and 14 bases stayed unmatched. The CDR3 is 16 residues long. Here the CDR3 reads CARSRTGKVANSPLHF. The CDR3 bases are TGTGCCAGGTCCAGGACAGGGAAGGTCGCGAATTCACCCCTCCACTTT.

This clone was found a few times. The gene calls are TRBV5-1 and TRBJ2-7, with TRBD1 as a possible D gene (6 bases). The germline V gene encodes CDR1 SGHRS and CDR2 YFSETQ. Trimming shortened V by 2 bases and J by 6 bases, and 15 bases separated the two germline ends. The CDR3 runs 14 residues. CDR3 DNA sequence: TGCGCCAGCAGCTTTGAGGGGGAGTTGGGCGAGCAGTACTTC. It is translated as CASSFEGELGEQYF.

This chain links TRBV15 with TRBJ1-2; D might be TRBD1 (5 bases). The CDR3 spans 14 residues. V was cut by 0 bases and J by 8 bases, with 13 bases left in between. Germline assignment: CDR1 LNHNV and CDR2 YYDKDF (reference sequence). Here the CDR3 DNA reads TGTGCCACCAGCAGAGAACGGGACGGCCGAGGCTACACCTTC. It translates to CATSRERDGRGYTF. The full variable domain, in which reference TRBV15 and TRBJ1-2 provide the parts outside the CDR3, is DAMVIQNPRYQVTQFGKPVTLSCSQTLNHNVMYWYQQKSSQAPKLLFHYYDKDFNNEADTPDNFQSRRPNTSFCFLDIRSPGLGDTAMYLCATSRERDGRGYTFGSGTRLTVV.